The rows below give T cell receptor beta chains drawn from one sample of a study of cytomegalovirus exposure and HLA in healthy donors. Here immunoSEQ multiplex PCR was the method, and the copy in TCRdb shows in-frame clones only, minus some. The table has fewer than 200,000 clones, 68% seen once; the top ten hold 1.1% to 1.5%. Sequenced input: PBMCs. Receptor source: a man in his fifties or sixties in good health and CMV-seronegative. Both conserved end residues are part of each CDR3. A D gene is named only where the DNA matches it firmly. Clone size, where shown, is once, few, many, or a class for clones that have expanded.

V	D	J	size	DNA	CDR3
TRBV6-6	TRBD1	TRBJ1-5	.	TGTGCCAGCAGTACGAGTGGGGCAGGGGGAAATCAGCCCCAGCATTTT	CASSTSGAGGNQPQHF
TRBV9	.	TRBJ1-1	.	TGTGCCAGCAGCGCCTCCCTCTACAGGGTCTGGACTGAAGCTTTCTTT	CASSASLYRVWTEAFF
TRBV28	TRBD1	TRBJ1-6	.	TGTGCCAGCAGGTCCGGGACAGGGTCCTCCTATAATTCACCCCTCCACTTT	CASRSGTGSSYNSPLHF
TRBV2	TRBD1	TRBJ2-3	.	TGTGCCAGCAGTTGGGACAGTCCTCAGCAGTATTTT	CASSWDSPQQYF
TRBV13	.	TRBJ2-5	.	TGTGCCAGCAGCTTGAGGGGCGGAGGGGAGACCCAGTACTTC	CASSLRGGGETQYF
TRBV2	.	TRBJ1-3	few	TGTGCCAGCAGTCCGAGGGGGGGATACCACTCTGGAAACACCATATATTTT	CASSPRGGYHSGNTIYF
TRBV5-4	TRBD1	TRBJ1-6	.	TGTGCCAGCAGCCCGGGACAGGGAAGGTCACCCCTCCACTTT	CASSPGQGRSPLHF
TRBV5-1	TRBD2	TRBJ2-1	.	TGCGCCAGCAGCTTATTAGCAGCGGGGGGGCAACGGGAGCAGTTCTTC	CASSLLAAGGQREQFF
TRBV12-2	.	TRBJ1-5	.	TGTGCAAGTCGCTTAGCACAGGGTAGCAATCAGCCCCAGCATTTT	CASRLAQGSNQPQHF
TRBV19	.	TRBJ1-5	few	TGTGCCAGTAGTATTCCCAATCGCGACAATCAGCCCCAGCATTTT	CASSIPNRDNQPQHF
TRBV19	.	TRBJ1-3	.	TGTGCCAGTATCCTCCGCGGGGGGGCCCTCTCTGGAAACACCATATATTTT	CASILRGGALSGNTIYF
TRBV2	.	TRBJ1-2	.	TGTGCCAGCAAGCTCGAGGGAGGCGTCTATGGCTACACCTTC	CASKLEGGVYGYTF
TRBV15	.	TRBJ2-7	few	TGTGCCACCAGGCCTTGGGAAGATCGGGGGGCGACAACCGAGCAGTACTTC	CATRPWEDRGATTEQYF
TRBV5-1	TRBD1	TRBJ1-2	once	TGCGCCAGCAGCTACGGACAGGGGGTATCTGGCTACACCTTC	CASSYGQGVSGYTF
TRBV7-2	.	TRBJ1-5	.	TGTGCCAGCAGCCGGTGGGGACAAGCGGGCAATCAGCCCCAGCATTTT	CASSRWGQAGNQPQHF
TRBV5-4	TRBD1	TRBJ2-7	.	TGTGCCAGCAGCTTGGAGGGGGCCGAGCAGTACTTC	CASSLEGAEQYF
TRBV18	.	TRBJ1-1	.	TGTGCCAGCTCCCTCTCGGGCACTGAAGCTTTCTTT	CASSLSGTEAFF
TRBV28	.	TRBJ2-3	.	TGTGCCAGCAGTTGGGGCAAACTGACAGATACGCAGTATTTT	CASSWGKLTDTQYF
TRBV6-6	TRBD1	TRBJ1-1	.	TGTGCCAGCAGTCAGGGACAGGGGAACACTGAAGCTTTCTTT	CASSQGQGNTEAFF
TRBV18	TRBD1	TRBJ1-4	.	TGTGCCAGCTCAGTAACAGGGGGCGATGAAAAACTGTTTTTT	CASSVTGGDEKLFF
TRBV2	.	TRBJ2-5	.	TGTGCCAGCAGTGAGTTGGCAGGGGCCAGCCAAGAGACCCAGTACTTC	CASSELAGASQETQYF
TRBV5-1	.	TRBJ2-1	few	TGCGCCAGCAGCTTCGCTTATAGCTCCTACAATGAGCAGTTCTTC	CASSFAYSSYNEQFF
TRBV29-1	.	TRBJ2-1	.	TGCAGCGTTGGCCCCCTAGCGTCATACAATGAGCAGTTCTTC	CSVGPLASYNEQFF
TRBV6-1	.	TRBJ2-3	.	TGTGCCAGCAGTGAGACCCAGGGTTGGCCAGATACGCAGTATTTT	CASSETQGWPDTQYF
TRBV7-2	.	TRBJ1-1	.	TGTGCCAGCAGCTTGGCGTCGAGGATAGCTGAAGCTTTCTTT	CASSLASRIAEAFF
TRBV7-9	TRBD2	TRBJ2-2	.	TGTGCCAGCATAGGTAGCGGGGGAAAATCGAACACCGGGGAGCTGTTTTTT	CASIGSGGKSNTGELFF
TRBV5-1	TRBD1	TRBJ1-2	.	TGCGCCAGCAGCTCTGACAGGGACCCTAACTATGGCTACACCTTC	CASSSDRDPNYGYTF
TRBV5-8	TRBD1	TRBJ1-1	.	TGTGCCAGCCGCGGCGGGGACAGGGGAAGATGGACTGAAGCTTTCTTT	CASRGGDRGRWTEAFF
TRBV5-4	TRBD1	TRBJ1-1	once	TGTGCCAGCAGCTTGGGCAGGGGGCGAGGGAACACTGAAGCTTTCTTT	CASSLGRGRGNTEAFF
TRBV2	.	TRBJ1-5	.	TGTGCCAGCAGTGAGGGGGATACAGGGACCAATCAGCCCCAGCATTTT	CASSEGDTGTNQPQHF
TRBV5-6	TRBD1	TRBJ1-6	.	TGTGCCAGCAGCTGGGACAGAAGCTCCTATAATTCACCCCTCCACTTT	CASSWDRSSYNSPLHF